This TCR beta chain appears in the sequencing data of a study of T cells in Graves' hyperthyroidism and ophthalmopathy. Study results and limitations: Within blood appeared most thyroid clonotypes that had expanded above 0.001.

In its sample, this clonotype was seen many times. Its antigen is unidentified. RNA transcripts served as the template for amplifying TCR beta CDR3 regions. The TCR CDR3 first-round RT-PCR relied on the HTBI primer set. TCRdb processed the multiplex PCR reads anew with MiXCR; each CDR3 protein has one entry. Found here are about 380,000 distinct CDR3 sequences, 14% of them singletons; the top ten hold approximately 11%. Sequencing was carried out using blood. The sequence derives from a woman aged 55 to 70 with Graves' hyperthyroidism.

DNA for the CDR3: TGTGCCAGCACCCTTGGAGAGGGGGGGGAGGTGACCCAGTACTTC. Translation: CASTLGEGGEVTQYF. The chain carries TRBV12-3 or TRBV12-4 and TRBJ2-5, with D possibly being TRBD2 (7 bases). This CDR3 has 15 amino acids. The V gene lost 7 bases and the J gene lost 7 bases, with 22 bases spanning the gap.